The present TCR beta chain was sequenced within a study of T cell responses to AZD1222 COVID-19 vaccine. Regarding the study as a whole: Dominant at 160-218 and 743-854, vaccine-associated CD4 TCRs also spanned spike. Baseline testing showed seropositivity in only six AZD1222 recipients. Repertoire sampling happened only post peak T cell response.

Trimming took off 3 bases at V and 5 bases at J, with 4 bases between the two ends. The CDR3 runs to 12 residues. Comment on this clone: What it binds is not known.

Here immunoSEQ multiplex PCR was the method, and the copy in TCRdb shows in-frame clones only, minus some. The repertoire holds hundreds of thousands of clones, with 85% to 95% as singletons. The chain uses TRBV12-3 or TRBV12-4 and TRBJ1-4; D gene uncertain. The receptor comes from an adult in good health. The sequencing here drew on peripheral blood, taken on day 0 of MenACWY control vaccination. The CDR3 DNA reads as TGTGCCAGCAGTTTCATGAATGAAAAACTGTTTTTT. Residues: CASSFMNEKLFF.